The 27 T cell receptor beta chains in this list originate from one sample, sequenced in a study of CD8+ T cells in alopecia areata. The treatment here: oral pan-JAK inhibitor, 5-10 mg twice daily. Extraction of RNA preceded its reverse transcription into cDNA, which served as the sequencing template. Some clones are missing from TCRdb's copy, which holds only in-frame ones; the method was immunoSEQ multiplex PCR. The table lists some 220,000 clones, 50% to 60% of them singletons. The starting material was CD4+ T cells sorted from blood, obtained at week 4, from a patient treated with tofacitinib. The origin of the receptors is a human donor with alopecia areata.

The CDR3 region has the DNA TGTGCCAGCGCCGAGGTCCGTGAGCAGTTCTTC. This translates into CASAEVREQFF. The chain joins TRBV2 to TRBJ2-1, with D uncertain. The V and J ends lost 8 bases and 9 bases respectively, with 11 bases between them. Germline loops: CDR1 SNHLY, CDR2 FYNNEI. The CDR3 is 11 residues long.

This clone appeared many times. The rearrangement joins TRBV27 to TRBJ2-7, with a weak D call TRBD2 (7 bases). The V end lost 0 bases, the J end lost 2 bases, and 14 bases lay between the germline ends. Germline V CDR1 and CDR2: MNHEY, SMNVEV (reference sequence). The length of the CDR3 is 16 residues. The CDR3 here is CASSLSTRGPAYEQYF. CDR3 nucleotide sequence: TGTGCCAGCAGTTTATCTACGCGGGGGCCCGCCTACGAGCAGTACTTC.

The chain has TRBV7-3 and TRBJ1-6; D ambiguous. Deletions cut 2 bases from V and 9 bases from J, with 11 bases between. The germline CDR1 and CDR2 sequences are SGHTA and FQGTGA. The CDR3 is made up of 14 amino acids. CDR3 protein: CASSLSGSVSPLHF. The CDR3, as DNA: TGTGCCAGCAGCTTATCCGGGAGTGTTTCACCCCTCCACTTT.

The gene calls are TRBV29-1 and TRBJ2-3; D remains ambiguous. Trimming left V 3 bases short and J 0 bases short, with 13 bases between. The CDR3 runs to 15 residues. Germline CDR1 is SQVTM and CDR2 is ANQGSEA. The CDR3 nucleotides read TGCAGCGTTGACCCCTTGCCGCAGAGCACAGATACGCAGTATTTT. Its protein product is CSVDPLPQSTDTQYF.

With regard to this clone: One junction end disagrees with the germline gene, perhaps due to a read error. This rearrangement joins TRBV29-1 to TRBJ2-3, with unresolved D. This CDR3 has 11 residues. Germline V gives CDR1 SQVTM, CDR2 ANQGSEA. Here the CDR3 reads CSVERGRSPFF. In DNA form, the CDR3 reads TGCAGCGTCGAGAGAGGTAGATCCCCCTTTTTT.

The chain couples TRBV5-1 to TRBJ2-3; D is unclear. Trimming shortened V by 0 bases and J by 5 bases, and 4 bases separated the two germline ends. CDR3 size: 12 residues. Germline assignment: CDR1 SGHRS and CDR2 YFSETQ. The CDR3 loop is CASSLDLDTQYF. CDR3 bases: TGCGCCAGCAGCTTGGATCTAGATACGCAGTATTTT.

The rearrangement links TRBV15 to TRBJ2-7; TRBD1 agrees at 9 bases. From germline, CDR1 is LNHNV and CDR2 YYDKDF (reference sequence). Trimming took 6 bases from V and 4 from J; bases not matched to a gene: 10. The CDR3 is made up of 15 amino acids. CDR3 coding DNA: TGTGCCACCAGGACGACCCCGGGACAGGGTTACGAGCAGTACTTC. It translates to CATRTTPGQGYEQYF.

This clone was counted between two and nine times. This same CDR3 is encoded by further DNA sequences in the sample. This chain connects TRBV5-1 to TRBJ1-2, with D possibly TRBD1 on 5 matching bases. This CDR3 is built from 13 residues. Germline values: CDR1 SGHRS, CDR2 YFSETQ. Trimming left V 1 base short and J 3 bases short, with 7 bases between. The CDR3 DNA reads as TGCGCCAGCAGCTTGAGGGGAGACTATGGCTACACCTTC. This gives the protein CASSLRGDYGYTF.

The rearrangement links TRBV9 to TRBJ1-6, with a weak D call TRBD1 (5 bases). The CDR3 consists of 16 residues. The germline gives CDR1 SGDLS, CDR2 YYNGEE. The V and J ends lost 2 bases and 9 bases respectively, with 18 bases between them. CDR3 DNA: TGTGCCAGCAGCGTTTACCCCAGGGAACCGAGTTCACCCCTCCACTTT. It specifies CASSVYPREPSSPLHF.

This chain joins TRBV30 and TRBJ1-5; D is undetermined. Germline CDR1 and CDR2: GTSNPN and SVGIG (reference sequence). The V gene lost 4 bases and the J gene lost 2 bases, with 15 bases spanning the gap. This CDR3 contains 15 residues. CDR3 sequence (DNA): TGTGCCTGGATGGAGCCTACTGGGCGCAATCAGCCCCAGCATTTT. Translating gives CAWMEPTGRNQPQHF.

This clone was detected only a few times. The CDR3 region is CASRVRGAVGEQFF. The CDR3 nucleotides read TGTGCCAGTAGAGTCCGGGGGGCGGTTGGTGAGCAGTTCTTC. The rearrangement links TRBV19 to TRBJ2-1, with D perhaps matching TRBD2 (7 bases). V lost 6 bases to trimming and J lost 9 bases, with 18 bases between them. This CDR3 spans 14 amino acids. Germline CDR1 reads LNHDA; CDR2 reads SQIVND (reference sequence).

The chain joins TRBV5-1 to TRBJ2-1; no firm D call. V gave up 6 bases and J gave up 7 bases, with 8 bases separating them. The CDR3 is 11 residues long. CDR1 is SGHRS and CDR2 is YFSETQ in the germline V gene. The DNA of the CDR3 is TGCGCCAGCACCCCTATGAATGAGCAGTTCTTC. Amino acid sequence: CASTPMNEQFF.

CDR3: CASSRRMGSNTGELFF. In nucleotides, the CDR3 is TGTGCCAGCAGCCGCCGTATGGGGTCGAACACCGGGGAGCTGTTTTTT. The rearrangement links TRBV5-6 to TRBJ2-2; unclear D gene. Trimming removed 4 bases from V and 0 bases from J, with 13 bases in between. The CDR3 runs to 16 residues. Germline V gives CDR1 SGHDT, CDR2 YYEEEE.

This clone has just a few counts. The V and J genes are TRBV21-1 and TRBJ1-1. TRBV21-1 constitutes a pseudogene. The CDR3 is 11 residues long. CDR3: CASRRYTEAFF. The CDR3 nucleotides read TGTGCCAGCAGACGGTATACTGAAGCTTTCTTT.

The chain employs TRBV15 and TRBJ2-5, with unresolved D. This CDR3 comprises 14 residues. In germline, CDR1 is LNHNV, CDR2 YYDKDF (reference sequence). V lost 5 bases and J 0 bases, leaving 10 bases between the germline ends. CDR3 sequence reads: CATSRPNNQETQYF. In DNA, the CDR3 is TGTGCCACCAGCCGTCCGAACAACCAAGAGACCCAGTACTTC.

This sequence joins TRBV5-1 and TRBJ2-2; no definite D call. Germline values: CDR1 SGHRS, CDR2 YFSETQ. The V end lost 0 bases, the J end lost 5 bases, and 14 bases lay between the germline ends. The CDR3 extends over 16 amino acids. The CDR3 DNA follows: TGCGCCAGCAGCTTGGATTCGGCCTACCTTACCGGGGAGCTGTTTTTT. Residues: CASSLDSAYLTGELFF.

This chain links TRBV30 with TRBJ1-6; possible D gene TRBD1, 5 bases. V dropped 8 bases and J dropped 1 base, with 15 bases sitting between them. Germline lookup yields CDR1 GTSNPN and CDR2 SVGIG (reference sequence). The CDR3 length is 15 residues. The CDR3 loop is CAGTPRGSYNSPLHF. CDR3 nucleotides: TGTGCCGGGACCCCACGTGGGTCCTATAATTCACCCCTCCACTTT.

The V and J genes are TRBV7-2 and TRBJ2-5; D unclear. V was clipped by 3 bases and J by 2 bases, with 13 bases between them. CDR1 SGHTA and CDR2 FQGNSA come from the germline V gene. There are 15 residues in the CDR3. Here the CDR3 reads CASSFHMEFQETQYF. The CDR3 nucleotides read TGTGCCAGCAGCTTCCACATGGAATTTCAAGAGACCCAGTACTTC.

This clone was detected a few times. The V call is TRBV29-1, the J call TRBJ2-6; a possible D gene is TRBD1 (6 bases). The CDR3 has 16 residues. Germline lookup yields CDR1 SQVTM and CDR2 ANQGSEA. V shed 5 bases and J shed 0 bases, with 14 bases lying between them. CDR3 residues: CSVPGQSLSGANVLTF. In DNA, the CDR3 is TGCAGCGTTCCGGGACAATCCCTCTCTGGGGCCAACGTCCTGACTTTC.

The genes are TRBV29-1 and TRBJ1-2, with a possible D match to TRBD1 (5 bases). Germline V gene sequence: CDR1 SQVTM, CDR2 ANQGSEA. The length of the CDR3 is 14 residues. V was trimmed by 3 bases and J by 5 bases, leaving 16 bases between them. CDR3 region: CSVERRGGGYGYTF. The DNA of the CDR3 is TGCAGCGTTGAGCGGCGCGGGGGAGGATATGGCTACACCTTC.

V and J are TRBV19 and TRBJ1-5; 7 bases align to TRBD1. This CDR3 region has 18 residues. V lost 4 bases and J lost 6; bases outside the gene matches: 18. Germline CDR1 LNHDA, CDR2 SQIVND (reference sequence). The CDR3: CASSTMLGQGGSGQPQHF. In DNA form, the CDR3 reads TGTGCCAGTAGTACCATGCTGGGTCAGGGGGGTTCGGGTCAGCCCCAGCATTTT.

CDR3 sequence (DNA): TGTGCCAGCACCGGGGGACCCGGAGACCACGAGCAGTACTTC. Translating gives CASTGGPGDHEQYF. The J gene is TRBJ2-7, the V gene TRBV7-9; maybe TRBD2 (6 bases). Germline V gene sequence: CDR1 SEHNR, CDR2 FQNEAQ (reference sequence). This CDR3 has 14 residues. V was shortened by 7 bases and J by 5 bases, with 18 bases between the two germline ends.

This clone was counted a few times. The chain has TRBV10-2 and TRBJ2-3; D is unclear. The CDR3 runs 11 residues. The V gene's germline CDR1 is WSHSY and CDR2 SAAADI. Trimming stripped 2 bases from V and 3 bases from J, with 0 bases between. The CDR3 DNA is TGCGCCAGCAGTGAGACAGATACGCAGTATTTT. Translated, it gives CASSETDTQYF.

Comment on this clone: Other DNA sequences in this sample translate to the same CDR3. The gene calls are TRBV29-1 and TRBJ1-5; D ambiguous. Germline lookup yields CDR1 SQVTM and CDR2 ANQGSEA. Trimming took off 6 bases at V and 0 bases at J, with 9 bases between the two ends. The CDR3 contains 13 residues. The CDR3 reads CSVGGNSNQPQHF. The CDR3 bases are TGCAGCGTGGGAGGGAATAGCAATCAGCCCCAGCATTTT.

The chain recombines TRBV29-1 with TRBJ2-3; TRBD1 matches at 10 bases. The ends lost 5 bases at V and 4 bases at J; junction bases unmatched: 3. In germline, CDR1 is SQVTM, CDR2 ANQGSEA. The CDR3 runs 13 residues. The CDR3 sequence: CSVRDRGPDTQYF. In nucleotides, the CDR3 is TGCAGCGTTCGGGACAGGGGACCAGATACGCAGTATTTT.

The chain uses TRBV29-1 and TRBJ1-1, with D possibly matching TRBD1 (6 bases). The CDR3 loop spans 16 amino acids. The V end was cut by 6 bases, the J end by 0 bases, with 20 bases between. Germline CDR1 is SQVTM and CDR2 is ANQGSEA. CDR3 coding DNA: TGCAGCGTCTCTCCTCGAAAAGGGGGAATGAACACTGAAGCTTTCTTT. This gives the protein CSVSPRKGGMNTEAFF.

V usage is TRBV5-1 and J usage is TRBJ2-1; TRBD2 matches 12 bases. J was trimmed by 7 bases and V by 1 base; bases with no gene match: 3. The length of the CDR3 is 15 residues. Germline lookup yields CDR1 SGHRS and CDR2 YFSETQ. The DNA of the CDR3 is TGCGCCAGCAGCTTGACTAGCGGGGGGTGGAATGAGCAGTTCTTC. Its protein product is CASSLTSGGWNEQFF.